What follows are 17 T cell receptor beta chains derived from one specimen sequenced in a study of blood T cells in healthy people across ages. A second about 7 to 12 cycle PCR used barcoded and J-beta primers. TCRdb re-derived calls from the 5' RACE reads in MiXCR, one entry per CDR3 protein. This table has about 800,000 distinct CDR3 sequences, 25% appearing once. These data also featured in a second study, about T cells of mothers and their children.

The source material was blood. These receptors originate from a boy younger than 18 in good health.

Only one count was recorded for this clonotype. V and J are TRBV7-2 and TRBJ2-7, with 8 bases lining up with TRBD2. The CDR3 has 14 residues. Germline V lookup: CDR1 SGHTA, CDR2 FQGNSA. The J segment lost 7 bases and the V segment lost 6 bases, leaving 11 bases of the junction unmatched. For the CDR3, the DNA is TGTGCCAGCAGAGAGATGGGGGTAGCGGGGGAGCAGTACTTC. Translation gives CASREMGVAGEQYF.

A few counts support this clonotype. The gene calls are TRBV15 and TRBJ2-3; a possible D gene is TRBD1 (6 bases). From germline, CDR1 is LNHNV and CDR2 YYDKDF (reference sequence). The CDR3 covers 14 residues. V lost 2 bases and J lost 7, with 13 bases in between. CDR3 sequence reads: CATSRPTGRNTQYF. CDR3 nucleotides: TGTGCCACCAGCAGACCTACAGGGAGAAATACGCAGTATTTT.

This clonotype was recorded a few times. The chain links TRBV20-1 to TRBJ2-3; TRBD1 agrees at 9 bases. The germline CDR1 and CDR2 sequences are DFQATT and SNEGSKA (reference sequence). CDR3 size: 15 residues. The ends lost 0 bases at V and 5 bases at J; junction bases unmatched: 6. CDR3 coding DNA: TGCAGTGCTAGAGAGGCACAGGGGGCGAGAGATACGCAGTATTTT. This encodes CSAREAQGARDTQYF.

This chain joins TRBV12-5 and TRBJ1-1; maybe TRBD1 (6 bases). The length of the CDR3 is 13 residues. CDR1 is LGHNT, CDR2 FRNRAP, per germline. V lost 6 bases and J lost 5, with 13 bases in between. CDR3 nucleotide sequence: TGTGCTAGTGGGCGGGGGGCTGGGACTGAAGCTTTCTTT. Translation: CASGRGAGTEAFF.

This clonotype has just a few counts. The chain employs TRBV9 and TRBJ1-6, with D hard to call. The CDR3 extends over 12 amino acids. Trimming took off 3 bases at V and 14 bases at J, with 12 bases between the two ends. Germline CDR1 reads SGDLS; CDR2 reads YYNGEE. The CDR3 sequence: CASSGDGRTLHF. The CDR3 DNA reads TGTGCCAGCAGCGGAGACGGGCGCACCCTCCACTTT.

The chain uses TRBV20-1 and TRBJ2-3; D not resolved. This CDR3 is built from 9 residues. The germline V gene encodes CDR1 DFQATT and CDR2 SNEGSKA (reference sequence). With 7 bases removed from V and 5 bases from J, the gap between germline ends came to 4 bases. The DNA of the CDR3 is TGCAGTGGAGGAGATACGCAGTATTTT. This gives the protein CSGGDTQYF.

CDR3 residues: CASSYEAGATRHQETQYF. The CDR3 DNA reads TGTGCCAGCAGTTATGAAGCGGGGGCGACGAGGCACCAAGAGACCCAGTACTTC. This chain joins TRBV6-5 and TRBJ2-5; 8 positions match TRBD2. The junction had 12 bases not matched to a gene; V was cut back by 3 bases and J by 0 bases. The germline V gene encodes CDR1 MNHEY and CDR2 SVGAGI. The CDR3 is 18 amino acids.

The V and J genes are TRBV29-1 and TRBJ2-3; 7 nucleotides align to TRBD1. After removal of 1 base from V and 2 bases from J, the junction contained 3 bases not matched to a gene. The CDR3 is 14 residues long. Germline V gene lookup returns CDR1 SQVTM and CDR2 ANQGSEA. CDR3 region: CSVEAGGYTDTQYF. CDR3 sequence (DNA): TGCAGCGTTGAAGCAGGGGGATACACAGATACGCAGTATTTT.

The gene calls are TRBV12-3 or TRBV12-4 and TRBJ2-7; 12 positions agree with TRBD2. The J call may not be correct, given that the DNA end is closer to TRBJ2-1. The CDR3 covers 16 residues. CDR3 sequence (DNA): TGTGCCAGCAGTTTCCCTGGACTAGCGGGACACAATGAGCAGTTCTTC. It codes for CASSFPGLAGHNEQFF.

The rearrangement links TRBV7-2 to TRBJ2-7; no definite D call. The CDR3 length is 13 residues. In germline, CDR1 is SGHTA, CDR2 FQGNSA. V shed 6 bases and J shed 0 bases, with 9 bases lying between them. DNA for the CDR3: TGTGCCAGCAGGCTTGGGTTCTCCTACGAGCAGTACTTC. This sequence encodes CASRLGFSYEQYF.

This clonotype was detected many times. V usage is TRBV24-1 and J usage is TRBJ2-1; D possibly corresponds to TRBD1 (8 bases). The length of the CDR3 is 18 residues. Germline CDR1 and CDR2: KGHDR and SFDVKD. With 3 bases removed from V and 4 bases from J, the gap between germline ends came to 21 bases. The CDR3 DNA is TGTGCCACCAGTGATCCCGGGCAGGGGGCTAGCGGTTACAATGAGCAGTTCTTC. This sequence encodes CATSDPGQGASGYNEQFF.

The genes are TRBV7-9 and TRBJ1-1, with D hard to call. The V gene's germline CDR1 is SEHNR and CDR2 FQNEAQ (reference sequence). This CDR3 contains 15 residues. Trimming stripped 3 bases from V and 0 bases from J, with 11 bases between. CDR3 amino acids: CASSLAGDMNTEAFF. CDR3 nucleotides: TGTGCCAGCAGCTTGGCGGGCGACATGAACACTGAAGCTTTCTTT. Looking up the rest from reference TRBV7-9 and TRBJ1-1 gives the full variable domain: DTGVSQNPRHKITKRGQNVTFRCDPISEHNRLYWYRQTLGQGPEFLTYFQNEAQLEKSRLLSDRFSAERPKGSFSTLEIQRTEQGDSAMYLCASSLAGDMNTEAFFGQGTRLTVV.

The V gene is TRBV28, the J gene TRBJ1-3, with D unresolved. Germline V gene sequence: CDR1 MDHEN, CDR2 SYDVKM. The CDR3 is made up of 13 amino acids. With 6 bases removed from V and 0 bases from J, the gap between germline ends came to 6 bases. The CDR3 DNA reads TGTGCCAGCAGGACCTCCTCTGGAAACACCATATATTTT. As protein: CASRTSSGNTIYF.

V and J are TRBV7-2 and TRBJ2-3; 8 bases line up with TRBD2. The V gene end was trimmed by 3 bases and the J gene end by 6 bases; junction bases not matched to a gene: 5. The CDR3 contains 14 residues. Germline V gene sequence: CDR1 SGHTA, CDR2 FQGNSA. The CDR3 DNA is TGTGCCAGCAGCTTCACTAGCGGCGCGGATACGCAGTATTTT. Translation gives CASSFTSGADTQYF.

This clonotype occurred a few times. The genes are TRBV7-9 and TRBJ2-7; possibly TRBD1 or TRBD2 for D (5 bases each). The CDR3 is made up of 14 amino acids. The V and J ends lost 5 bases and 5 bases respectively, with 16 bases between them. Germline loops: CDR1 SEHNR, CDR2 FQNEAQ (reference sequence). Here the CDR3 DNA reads TGTGCCAGCAGCCGAGGGGACCCCGGTAACGAGCAGTACTTC. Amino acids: CASSRGDPGNEQYF.

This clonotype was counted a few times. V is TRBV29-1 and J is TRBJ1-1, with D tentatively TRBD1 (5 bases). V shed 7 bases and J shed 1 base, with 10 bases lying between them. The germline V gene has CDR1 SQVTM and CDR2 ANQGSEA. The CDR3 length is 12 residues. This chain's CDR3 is CSAGRENTEAFF. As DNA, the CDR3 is TGCAGCGCAGGGAGAGAGAACACTGAAGCTTTCTTT.

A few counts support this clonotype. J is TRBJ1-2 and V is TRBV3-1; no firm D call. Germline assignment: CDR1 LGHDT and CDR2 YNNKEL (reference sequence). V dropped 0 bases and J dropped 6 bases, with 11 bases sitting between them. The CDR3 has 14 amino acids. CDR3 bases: TGTGCCAGCAGCCAAGATTTGGGAGTTCATGGCTACACCTTC. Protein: CASSQDLGVHGYTF.